Presented here are 19 T cell receptor beta chains from one specimen sequenced in a study of PD-1 blockade in classical Hodgkin lymphoma. In every patient, relapse followed autologous stem cell transplantation, while exposure to brentuximab vedotin differed. TCRdb keeps only in-frame clones here, not all; method: immunoSEQ multiplex PCR. Of around 96,000 clones listed, 65% to 85% were seen once; the top ten hold 12%. Material: peripheral blood mononuclear cells (PBMCs), obtained at baseline. These TCRs come from a human donor with classical Hodgkin lymphoma.

This chain connects TRBV18 to TRBJ1-5; D gene uncertain. Trimming removed 6 bases from V and 1 base from J, with 22 bases in between. CDR3 length equals 18 residues. Per germline, CDR1 KGHSH and CDR2 LQKENI. CDR3 sequence reads: CASSLAPAGSSSNQPQHF. DNA of the CDR3: TGTGCCAGCTCCCTAGCGCCGGCAGGTTCGAGCAGCAATCAGCCCCAGCATTTT.

This clone was detected only a few times. The chain combines TRBV29-1 with TRBJ2-3; no clear D. The length of the CDR3 is 10 residues. V shed 3 bases and J shed 9 bases, with 7 bases lying between them. Germline CDR1 SQVTM, CDR2 ANQGSEA. CDR3 sequence: CSVDSGTQYF. For the CDR3, the DNA is TGCAGCGTTGATTCGGGCACGCAGTATTTT.

The rearrangement links TRBV7-9 to TRBJ2-7; 8 bases are a match to TRBD2. The CDR3 sequence is 13 residues long. Losses at the gene ends were 1 base for V and 7 bases for J; bases not matched to a gene: 3. The germline V gene has CDR1 SEHNR and CDR2 FQNEAQ (reference sequence). The CDR3 DNA reads TGTGCCAGCAGCTTAGTCATAGCGGGGGAGCAGTACTTC. Protein sequence: CASSLVIAGEQYF.

This clone was observed a single time. The genes are TRBV25-1 and TRBJ1-1; D might be TRBD1 (5 bases). The CDR3 has 15 residues. Trimming took 6 bases from V and 4 from J, leaving 18 bases between them. The germline CDR1 and CDR2 sequences are MGHDK and SYGVNS. CDR3 protein: CASRPLGGWGTEAFF. The CDR3 DNA reads as TGTGCCAGCAGGCCCCTGGGGGGGTGGGGCACTGAAGCTTTCTTT.

The chain is built from TRBV5-1 and TRBJ2-7, with D tentatively TRBD2 (5 bases). The CDR3 has 15 amino acids. V lost 0 bases and J 3 bases, leaving 13 bases between the germline ends. Germline assignment: CDR1 SGHRS and CDR2 YFSETQ. This CDR3 is CASSLASGLGYEQYF. The CDR3, as DNA: TGCGCCAGCAGCTTGGCAAGCGGTCTAGGCTACGAGCAGTACTTC.

The chain joins TRBV29-1 to TRBJ1-4; D call uncertain. This CDR3 is 13 amino acids long. Germline CDR1 SQVTM, CDR2 ANQGSEA. Trimming removed 4 bases at V and 3 bases at J, with 9 bases between. As DNA, the CDR3 is TGCAGCGTTGCGGTAGTAGCTAATGAAAAACTGTTTTTT. It translates to CSVAVVANEKLFF.

The genes are TRBV9 and TRBJ2-7; the match to TRBD2 covers 14 bases. Trimming at V came to 3 bases and at J to 5 bases, leaving 4 bases not matched to a gene. This CDR3 comprises 15 residues. CDR1 is SGDLS and CDR2 is YYNGEE in the germline V gene. The CDR3 sequence: CASSAGLAGGHEQYF. The CDR3 region has the DNA TGTGCCAGCAGCGCAGGACTAGCGGGAGGCCACGAGCAGTACTTC.

V gene TRBV4-1 combines with J gene TRBJ1-2; a possible D gene is TRBD1 (6 bases). This CDR3 has 14 amino acids. CDR1 is MGHRA and CDR2 is YSYEKL in the germline V gene. Trimming removed 4 bases at V and 4 bases at J, with 13 bases between. CDR3 region: CASSPDSIAYGYTF. The CDR3 DNA sequence: TGCGCCAGCAGCCCGGACAGCATCGCCTATGGCTACACCTTC.

The chain joins TRBV29-1 to TRBJ2-5; D is possibly TRBD1 (5 bases). V shed 4 bases and J shed 2 bases, with 8 bases lying between them. Germline CDR1 and CDR2: SQVTM and ANQGSEA. CDR3 length equals 12 residues. The CDR3 protein is CSVGQSQETQYF. In nucleotides, the CDR3 is TGCAGCGTTGGACAGTCTCAAGAGACCCAGTACTTC.

The chain couples TRBV5-1 to TRBJ2-3, with 7 positions matching TRBD1. The germline V gene encodes CDR1 SGHRS and CDR2 YFSETQ. The CDR3 runs 14 residues. V dropped 2 bases and J dropped 6; count of bases not matched to a gene: 6. CDR3 amino acids: CASSFRQGPDTQYF. The CDR3 DNA reads as TGCGCCAGCAGCTTTCGACAGGGTCCGGATACGCAGTATTTT.

The chain links TRBV5-4 to TRBJ2-5; either TRBD1 or TRBD2 may supply D (5 bases each). V was shortened by 2 bases and J by 5 bases, with 10 bases between the two germline ends. CDR1 SGHNT and CDR2 YYREEE come from the germline V gene (reference sequence). CDR3 length: 13 amino acids. The CDR3 DNA reads TGTGCCAGCAGCTTCCTAGGGGAGGAGACCCAGTACTTC. It translates to CASSFLGEETQYF.

The chain has TRBV23-1 and TRBJ2-2; no clear D gene. TRBV23-1 is an ORF, and what it does is uncertain. The CDR3 contains 18 residues. Trimming took off 6 bases at V and 0 bases at J, with 20 bases between the two ends. CDR3 protein: CASRRTPLIGSNTGELFF. The DNA for the CDR3 is TGCGCCAGCAGACGGACCCCCTTGATCGGGTCGAACACCGGGGAGCTGTTTTTT.

The chain has TRBV10-2 and TRBJ1-1; 8 bases match TRBD1. Trimming removed 8 bases from V and 1 base from J; junction bases left unmatched: 9. The CDR3 totals 15 residues. CDR1 and CDR2 (germline): WSHSY, SAAADI. The DNA for the CDR3 is TGCGCCAGCTGTGCCAGGGGGCTAGGGAACACTGAAGCTTTCTTT. It specifies CASCARGLGNTEAFF.

The chain carries TRBV6-1 and TRBJ1-4, with D unresolved. V lost 7 bases and J lost 12, with 21 bases in between. Germline lookup yields CDR1 MNHNS and CDR2 SASEGT. The length of the CDR3 is 14 residues. In DNA, the CDR3 is TGTGCCAGCAAGCAAGAGGATTGGGCTGGTGAACTGTTTTTT. Translating gives CASKQEDWAGELFF.

CDR3 sequence (DNA): TGTGCCAGCAGCCCGCAATTAGGGGTTTCCTACAATGAGCAGTTCTTC. Its translation is CASSPQLGVSYNEQFF. V gene TRBV7-2 combines with J gene TRBJ2-1, with a tentative D call TRBD1 (5 bases). CDR3 length: 16 residues. Trimming cost V 5 bases and J 1 base, with 15 bases left between them. CDR1 is SGHTA, CDR2 FQGNSA, per germline.

V is TRBV7-3 and J is TRBJ2-2, with D perhaps TRBD2 (6 bases). CDR3 length equals 14 residues. V shed 6 bases and J shed 3 bases, with 11 bases lying between them. Germline V gene lookup returns CDR1 SGHTA and CDR2 FQGTGA. The CDR3 DNA is TGTGCCAGCAGATTGGGAGGCGACACCGGGGAGCTGTTTTTT. Its translation is CASRLGGDTGELFF.

This clone was counted only a few times. This rearrangement joins TRBV6-1 to TRBJ2-5, with 10 bases aligning to TRBD1. After removal of 8 bases from V and 5 bases from J, the junction contained 8 bases not matched to a gene. Germline lookup yields CDR1 MNHNS and CDR2 SASEGT. This CDR3 spans 14 amino acids. CDR3 region: CASLRTGGRETQYF. Written as DNA, the CDR3 is TGTGCCAGCCTCAGGACAGGGGGAAGGGAGACCCAGTACTTC.

The V and J genes are TRBV14 and TRBJ1-5; 7 nucleotides agree with TRBD1. V gave up 5 bases and J gave up 0 bases; unmatched junction bases: 7. Germline CDR1 reads SGHDN; CDR2 reads FVKESK. The length of the CDR3 is 16 residues. DNA of the CDR3: TGTGCCAGCAGCGGGGACAGCCCGTATAGCAATCAGCCCCAGCATTTT. This codes for CASSGDSPYSNQPQHF.

The chain combines TRBV7-6 with TRBJ2-1; either TRBD1 or TRBD2 may fit D (5 bases each). CDR3 length equals 13 residues. Trimming pared 5 bases from V and 7 bases from J, leaving 12 bases between. The germline gives CDR1 SGHVS, CDR2 FNYEAQ. CDR3 coding DNA: TGTGCCAGCAGCCCCACGAGGGGAAATGAGCAGTTCTTC. This sequence encodes CASSPTRGNEQFF.